This is a list of T cell receptor beta chains from one sample in a study of blood T cell repertoires in COVID-19. Using immunoSEQ multiplex PCR, the repertoire was profiled, and TCRdb retains in-frame clones only, with some absent. The sample carries fewer than 500,000 clones, more than 85% recorded once. Source material: peripheral blood. The receptors were sampled from a woman aged 25 to 39 with acute or convalescent COVID-19. Both conserved end residues are part of each CDR3. A D gene is named only where the DNA matches it firmly. The listing skips clone size in some rows; elsewhere it reads once, few, many or a size class.

v_gene	abundance	j_gene	d_gene	CDR3aa	CDR3nt
TRBV5-1	.	TRBJ1-1	.	CASSPSRGPMNTEAFF	TGCGCCAGCAGCCCAAGCAGGGGCCCTATGAACACTGAAGCTTTCTTT
TRBV5-8	.	TRBJ2-7	TRBD1	CASSPKQGAKYEQYF	TGTGCCAGCAGCCCTAAACAGGGGGCGAAGTACGAGCAGTACTTC
TRBV12-5	.	TRBJ1-5	TRBD1	CASGLVVLGQGHQPQHF	TGTGCTAGTGGTTTGGTAGTTCTTGGACAGGGTCATCAGCCCCAGCATTTT
TRBV7-9	.	TRBJ2-5	TRBD1	CASSWGQGGKETQYF	TGTGCCAGCAGCTGGGGACAGGGTGGCAAAGAGACCCAGTACTTC
TRBV28	.	TRBJ1-5	.	CASSGKGSGQPQHF	TGTGCCAGCAGTGGTAAGGGGTCGGGTCAGCCCCAGCATTTT
TRBV2	.	TRBJ2-5	TRBD2	CASSPGLAKETQYF	TGTGCCAGCAGCCCTGGACTAGCGAAAGAGACCCAGTACTTC
TRBV19	.	TRBJ1-2	.	CASSTQRENYGYTF	TGTGCCAGTAGTACTCAACGGGAAAACTATGGCTACACCTTC
TRBV28	.	TRBJ2-3	.	CASRGSTDTQYF	TGTGCCAGCCGGGGGTCGACAGATACGCAGTATTTT
TRBV27	.	TRBJ1-5	.	CASTSGDGNQPQHF	TGTGCCAGCACATCAGGTGACGGCAATCAGCCCCAGCATTTT
TRBV11-2	.	TRBJ1-1	.	CASSLDLGGTEAFF	TGTGCCAGCAGCTTAGATCTGGGGGGGACTGAAGCTTTCTTT
TRBV28	.	TRBJ2-5	.	CASSPSDRGEGTQYF	TGTGCCAGCAGCCCTTCGGACAGAGGAGAAGGGACCCAGTACTTC
TRBV5-1	.	TRBJ1-2	.	CASSVTGGGSNTF	TGCGCCAGCAGCGTCACTGGCGGGGGTTCAAACACCTTC
TRBV21-1	once	TRBJ1-5	.	CASSISTGTGHNQPQHF	TGTGCCAGCAGCATTTCGACCGGGACAGGGCACAATCAGCCCCAGCATTTT
TRBV3-1/TRBV3-2	.	TRBJ1-2	.	CASSQGAVFRENYGYTF	TGTGCCAGCAGCCAAGGTGCCGTTTTTAGGGAGAACTATGGCTACACCTTC
TRBV6-5	.	TRBJ1-1	TRBD1	CASSPGTEVFEAFF	TGTGCCAGCAGTCCCGGGACAGAAGTTTTTGAAGCTTTCTTT
TRBV5-4	.	TRBJ2-5	.	CASSLAGTGGTQETQYF	TGTGCCAGCAGCTTGGCCGGGACTGGGGGTACCCAAGAGACCCAGTACTTC
TRBV29-1	once	TRBJ1-5	TRBD1	CSVGQGLNQPQHF	TGCAGCGTGGGACAGGGGTTGAATCAGCCCCAGCATTTT
TRBV2	.	TRBJ2-1	.	CASSGGSSYNEQFF	TGTGCCAGCAGTGGAGGGAGCTCCTACAATGAGCAGTTCTTC
TRBV5-1	once	TRBJ2-7	.	CASSSTGGYEQYF	TGCGCCAGCAGCTCGACAGGCGGATACGAGCAGTACTTC
TRBV15	.	TRBJ2-3	.	CATSRGSQGTDTQYF	TGTGCCACCAGCAGAGGGAGCCAGGGTACAGATACGCAGTATTTT
TRBV11-2	.	TRBJ2-3	TRBD2	CASRSGTSEPTQYF	TGTGCCAGCAGATCCGGGACTAGCGAACCAACGCAGTATTTT
TRBV7-9	.	TRBJ2-1	.	CASSPDIYNEQFF	TGTGCCAGCAGCCCGGACATTTACAATGAGCAGTTCTTC
TRBV30	.	TRBJ1-5	.	CAWSLRGTSQPQHF	TGTGCCTGGAGCCTACGGGGGACCAGTCAGCCCCAGCATTTT
TRBV9	.	TRBJ2-1	.	CASSTPGGGPYNEQFF	TGTGCCAGCAGCACCCCTGGGGGGGGCCCTTACAATGAGCAGTTCTTC
TRBV30	.	TRBJ2-3	TRBD2	CAGGTSGGAIGTDTQYF	TGTGCCGGCGGGACTAGCGGGGGGGCCATCGGCACAGATACGCAGTATTTT
TRBV29-1	.	TRBJ2-3	.	CSVAGVQGDTQYF	TGCAGCGTTGCAGGGGTCCAGGGAGATACGCAGTATTTT
TRBV9	.	TRBJ1-1	.	CASSSRDIPAEAFF	TGTGCCAGCAGCTCGAGGGACATTCCTGCTGAAGCTTTCTTT
TRBV5-4	once	TRBJ1-6	.	CASSLGQSNSPLHF	TGTGCCAGCAGCTTGGGGCAGTCAAATTCACCCCTCCACTTT